Presented here are 10 T cell receptor beta chains from one specimen sequenced in a study of blood T cell repertoires in COVID-19. Method: immunoSEQ multiplex PCR; TCRdb's copy keeps in-frame clones and lacks some. The repertoire includes roughly 63,000 clones, less than 85% of them detected once, and 9.7% sits in the top ten. Input material: peripheral blood. Receptors were obtained from a human donor in a cohort sampled during active COVID-19.

In this sample, this clone turned up once. CDR3 sequence (DNA): TGTGCCAGCAGCGTAGACCGGACAGCAAACTATGGCTACACCTTC. The encoded protein is CASSVDRTANYGYTF. V gene TRBV9 combines with J gene TRBJ1-2, with D possibly TRBD1 on 6 matching bases. Germline V CDR1 and CDR2: SGDLS, YYNGEE. V was clipped by 0 bases and J by 2 bases, with 11 bases between them. CDR3 size: 15 residues.

This rearrangement joins TRBV19 to TRBJ1-1; D is unclear. The length of the CDR3 is 13 residues. Trimming shortened V by 1 base and J by 2 bases, and 5 bases separated the two germline ends. Looked up from germline, CDR1 is LNHDA and CDR2 is SQIVND (reference sequence). CDR3 region: CASSIASNTEAFF. CDR3 nucleotide sequence: TGTGCCAGTAGTATAGCCAGTAACACTGAAGCTTTCTTT.

This clone was counted at least ten times. The rearrangement links TRBV5-4 to TRBJ1-2; 8 nucleotides align to TRBD1. Germline lookup yields CDR1 SGHNT and CDR2 YYREEE (reference sequence). V shed 3 bases and J 0 bases; nucleotides not matched to a gene: 10. The CDR3 is made up of 17 amino acids. CDR3 residues: CASSSAGTGLTNYGYTF. DNA of the CDR3: TGTGCCAGCAGCTCCGCCGGGACAGGTCTTACTAACTATGGCTACACCTTC.

The rearrangement joins TRBV7-6 to TRBJ2-7; D possibly corresponds to TRBD1 (6 bases). CDR1 is SGHVS, CDR2 FNYEAQ, per germline. The V end was cut by 1 base, the J end by 6 bases, with 19 bases between. CDR3 length: 16 amino acids. DNA for the CDR3: TGTGCCAGCAGCTTAGGGGGGCAGGGAGTGGCTGGCGAGCAGTACTTC. It specifies CASSLGGQGVAGEQYF.

CDR3 sequence (DNA): TGTGCCAGCAGTGAACGGCAGGGCGCTGAAGCTTTCTTT. It specifies CASSERQGAEAFF. The V and J genes are TRBV2 and TRBJ1-1; D possibly corresponds to TRBD1 (5 bases). Germline lookup yields CDR1 SNHLY and CDR2 FYNNEI. The ends were cut back, 2 bases at V and 6 bases at J, with 10 bases in the middle. This CDR3 is 13 amino acids long.

In the case of this clone: An end of the junction differs from the germline gene, which may be a read error. The V and J genes are TRBV28 and TRBJ2-7; 13 bases match TRBD2. CDR1 and CDR2 (germline): MDHEN, SYDVKM. The CDR3 extends over 17 amino acids. The CDR3 DNA follows: TGTGCCAGCAGTTCACAATGGACTAGCGGGAGACGGGGTAGTTTCTCATTC. This encodes CASSSQWTSGRRGSFSF.

This clone came up a few times. V gene TRBV24-1 combines with J gene TRBJ2-7; D may be TRBD1 (5 bases). The germline V gene encodes CDR1 KGHDR and CDR2 SFDVKD. Trimming shortened V by 0 bases and J by 9 bases, and 14 bases separated the two germline ends. The CDR3 runs 14 residues. The CDR3 DNA follows: TGTGCCACCAGTGATTTGAAAGGTGTCCAGGGGCAGTACTTC. Its translation is CATSDLKGVQGQYF.

This clone has a handful of counts. The chain has TRBV19 and TRBJ1-1; D is unclear. The CDR3 length is 13 residues. V lost 3 bases and J lost 4, with 9 bases in between. Germline V gene data show CDR1 as LNHDA and CDR2 as SQIVND (reference sequence). The CDR3 coding sequence is TGTGCCAGTAGTATTCGCCAGGTCACTGAAGCTTTCTTT. Translated: CASSIRQVTEAFF.

The V call is TRBV28, the J call TRBJ1-4; D ambiguous. The CDR3 has 13 residues. Trimming shortened V by 4 bases and J by 0 bases, and 3 bases separated the two germline ends. Germline CDR1 reads MDHEN; CDR2 reads SYDVKM. The CDR3 nucleotides are TGTGCCAGCAGTTCATCAACTAATGAAAAACTGTTTTTT. Its translation is CASSSSTNEKLFF.

This clone has just a few counts. The V and J genes are TRBV7-2 and TRBJ2-3; TRBD2 aligns across 12 bases. After removal of 0 bases from V and 4 bases from J, the junction contained 2 bases not matched to a gene. Germline values: CDR1 SGHTA, CDR2 FQGNSA. This CDR3 has 16 amino acids. CDR3 coding DNA: TGTGCCAGCAGCTTAGCCCTAGCGGGAGGGGCAGATACGCAGTATTTT. This encodes CASSLALAGGADTQYF.